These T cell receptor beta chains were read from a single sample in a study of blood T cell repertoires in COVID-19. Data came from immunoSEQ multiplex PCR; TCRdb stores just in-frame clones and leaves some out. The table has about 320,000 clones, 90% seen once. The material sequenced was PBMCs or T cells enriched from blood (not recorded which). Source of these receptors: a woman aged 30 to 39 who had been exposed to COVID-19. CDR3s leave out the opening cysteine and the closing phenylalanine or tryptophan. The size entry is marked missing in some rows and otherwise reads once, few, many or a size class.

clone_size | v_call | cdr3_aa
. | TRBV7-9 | ASSKTGYEQY
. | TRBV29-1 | SVRAQGNTEAF
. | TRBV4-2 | ASSQEIGTAGNTIY
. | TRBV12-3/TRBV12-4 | ASSLGSLQPQH
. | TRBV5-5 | ASSSQGPGRVTDTQY
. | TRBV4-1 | ASSQQRSKDTEAF
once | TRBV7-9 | ASSLVPGMGEAF
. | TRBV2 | ARSFARDSSYEQY
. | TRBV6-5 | ASSYGQMGYT
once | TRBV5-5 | ASSLAQTGSNQPQH
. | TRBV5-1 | ASSFGQESSYNSPLH
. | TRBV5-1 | ASSLAAGLNTEAF
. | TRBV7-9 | ASSLGSAGLNTGELF
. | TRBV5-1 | ASSLGQGGPEAF
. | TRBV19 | ASKPGHLSNQPQH
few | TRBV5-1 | ASSSENTDTQY
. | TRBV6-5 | ASRVTRVTEAF
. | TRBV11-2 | ASSFFGGEQF
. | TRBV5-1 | ASSSGLAGAYEQF
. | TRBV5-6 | ASSATGTRVVNTEAF
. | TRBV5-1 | ASSPPGYQETQY
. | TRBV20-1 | SASFPSGGVVETQY
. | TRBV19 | ASRFGGSDTQY
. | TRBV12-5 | ASGLVRTSAEIDPRVDTQY
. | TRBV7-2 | ASSLRQLTMGGYT
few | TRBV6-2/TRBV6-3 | ASSYSDRSLSYEQY
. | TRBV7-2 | ASSLGSLGRGSEAF
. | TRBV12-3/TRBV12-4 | ASTPRGGSPLH
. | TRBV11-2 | ASSPLRRDRALSGNTIY
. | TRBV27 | ASSARQGAVTEAF
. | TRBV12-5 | ASSGVTDTQY
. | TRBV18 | ASSPGGLNTEAF
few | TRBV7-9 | ASSFPAGGTGVDEKLF
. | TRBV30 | AWSVSYGGVAF
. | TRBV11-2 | ASSLDLTGSEEFYNEQF
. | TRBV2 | ASSDRGPYGYT
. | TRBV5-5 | ASAPGTGREKLF
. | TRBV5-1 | ASSLDPSYEQY
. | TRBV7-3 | ASSSGQFHNEQF
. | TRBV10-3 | AITNGQGVNYEQY
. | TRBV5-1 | ASSPRGGGEQY
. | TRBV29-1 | SVSAGGDSPLH
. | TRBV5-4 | ASSARTGYGYT
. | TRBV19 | ASSRGGTRTSVADTQY
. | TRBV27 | ASTQRSSYNSPLH
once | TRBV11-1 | ASSSVQETQY
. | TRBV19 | ASSIQTGANTGELF
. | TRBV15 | ATSRGDRDYEQY
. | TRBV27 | ASRPTPWWRETQY
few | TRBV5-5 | ASSFRGAEAF